This TCR beta chain was recovered during a study of beta chain features in type 1 diabetes (dated by TCRdb to between 2018 and 2020). Describing the broader study: Mean age, gender distribution, total cell number and subset yield were not different between patients and healthy donors. A total of about 99,000,000 sorted cells were examined across all samples, and RNA yield correlated strongly with the number of cells per subset. In the study, recently diagnosed type 1 diabetes patients and matched healthy donors were compared on the TCRB repertoires of their sorted circulating CD4+ T cell subsets. Whereas all 30 or so donors provided naive and central memory subsets, regulatory and stem cell-like memory subsets were isolated from just 8 patients and about eight healthy donors. Findings and caveats that apply to the study as a whole: Patients with type 1 diabetes made fewer insertions and deleted more nucleotides at VDJ recombination sites, implying thymic rearrangement abnormalities. The naive, central memory and regulatory TCRB repertoires appeared to resemble one another more closely among patients than among healthy donors. In all four CD4+ subsets, TCRB CDR3 length was moderately but significantly shorter in type 1 diabetes patients. Because cDNA was sequenced instead of genomic DNA, highly expressing activated cells could be over-represented, though the groups showed no difference in activation or CD3 levels. Because small numbers of individuals were included in the HLA sub-analyses, any influence of HLA type on TCRB rearrangement was left unresolved. Shorter templates might be favored by PCR, yet because patient and control samples were amplified and corrected together, any such skew would affect both groups equally.

Each donor gave one peripheral blood draw, roughly 0.12 L on average, collected into heparinised tubes. A BD FACSAria II was used to sort naive, central memory, regulatory and stem cell-like memory CD4+ T cells with a panel that included CD45RO, CCR7, CD25, CD127, CD95 and CD27. Every sorted population had a purity above 95%. Right away, PBMCs were isolated by Lymphoprep density gradient centrifugation and were stained directly, with no culture step. So that batch effects would be minimized, each experiment stained and sorted samples in pairs, pairing one healthy donor with one patient. There are a few counts of this clone. No cognate antigen has been identified for it. Per-base qualities were not stored, and no clone one base away is much larger. The entire amount of isolated RNA was reverse transcribed using the High Capacity cDNA Reverse Transcription Kit, so the sequenced TCRB transcripts were expressed ones. Deep immunoSEQ sequencing was performed on naive, central memory and regulatory T cell samples, with an average of roughly 3.6 million total reads per sample. Sorted cells were lysed in RLT buffer and RNA was extracted with DNase-treated RNeasy Micro or Mini kits, depending on cell number. Each cell subset was processed on its own to prevent cross-contamination, while patient and healthy donor samples were processed together. The immunoSEQ multiplex PCR was used to amplify TCRB sequences from cDNA, generating 87-bp fragments that spanned the CDR3 region. Amplicons were sequenced on the Illumina HiSeq platform. The source study handled its data this way. Synthetic template baselines were used to correct PCR bias computationally, reads within Hamming distance 2 were collapsed together, and singletons that could not be merged were discarded. Reads were aligned against IMGT to assign V, D and J genes, CDR3 length and insertions or deletions at six rearrangement sites. Within each subset, clonotype counts were normalized to sorted cell number, and only after that were true diversity and Gini coefficients computed with the tcR R package. The overlap coefficient, calculated on TCRB nucleotide sequences, was used to measure repertoire sharing. Out-of-frame TCRB sequences from naive cells were analyzed to stand in for the pre-selection repertoire. TCRdb's version of the immuneACCESS table is confined to in-frame rearrangements and falls short of the full clone set. An unresolved V gene accounts for under half of the shortfall where checked; the remainder is of unknown origin. V and J calls and clone size are given by that table; D and trimming were obtained from the DNA. The sample table contains roughly 340,000 clones; only one count was recorded for over 9.5% of them. The ten biggest clones cover around 0.0099% of the sample.

The source is a woman aged 18-29 years with type 1 diabetes. The source material was naive CD4+ T cells from blood. The cell subset or site label for this specimen denotes: true naive CD4+ T cells.

The bases read TGTGCCAGCAGCTTTGGGGGGGGTACCGAGCAGTACTTC. This encodes CASSFGGGTEQYF. The rearranged chain carries TRBV7-6 and TRBJ2-7; 7 of the junction bases match TRBD2. The germline V gene supplies CDR1 SGHVS and CDR2 FNYEAQ. The CDR3 covers 13 residues, taking in both the cysteine and the phenylalanine. Here the CDR3 DNA is all that survives: 39 bases in frame from base 1. V trim: 3 bases; J trim: 6 bases; unmatched bases: 5.